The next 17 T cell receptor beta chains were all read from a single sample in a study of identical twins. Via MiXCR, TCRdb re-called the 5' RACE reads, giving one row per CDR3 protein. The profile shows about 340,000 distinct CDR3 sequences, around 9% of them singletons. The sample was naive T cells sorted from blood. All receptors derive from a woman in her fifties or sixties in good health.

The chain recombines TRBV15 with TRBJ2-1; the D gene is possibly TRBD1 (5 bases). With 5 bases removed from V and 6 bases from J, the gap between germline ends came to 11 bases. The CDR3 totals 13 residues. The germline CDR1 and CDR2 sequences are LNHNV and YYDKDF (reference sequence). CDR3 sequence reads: CATSLDRGNEQFF. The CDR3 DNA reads TGTGCCACCAGCTTAGATAGGGGCAATGAGCAGTTCTTC.

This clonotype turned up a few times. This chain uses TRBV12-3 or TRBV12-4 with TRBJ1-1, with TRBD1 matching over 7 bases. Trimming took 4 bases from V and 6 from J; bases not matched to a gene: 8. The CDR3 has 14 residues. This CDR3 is CASSYGTAFPEAFF. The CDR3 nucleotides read TGTGCCAGCAGTTACGGGACAGCCTTTCCTGAAGCTTTCTTT.

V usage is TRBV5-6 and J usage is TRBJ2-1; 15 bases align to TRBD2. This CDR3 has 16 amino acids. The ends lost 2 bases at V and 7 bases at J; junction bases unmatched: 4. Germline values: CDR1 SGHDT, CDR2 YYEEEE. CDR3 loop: CASSFLGLAGGNEQFF. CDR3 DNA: TGTGCCAGCAGCTTCCTCGGACTAGCGGGAGGGAATGAGCAGTTCTTC.

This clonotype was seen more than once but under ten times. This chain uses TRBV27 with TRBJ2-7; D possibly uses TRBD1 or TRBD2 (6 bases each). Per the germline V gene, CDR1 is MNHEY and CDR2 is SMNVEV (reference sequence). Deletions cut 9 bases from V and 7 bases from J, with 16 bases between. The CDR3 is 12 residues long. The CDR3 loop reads CASSPGAGEQYF. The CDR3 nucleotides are TGTGCCAGTTCGCCGGGGGCGGGAGAGCAGTACTTC.

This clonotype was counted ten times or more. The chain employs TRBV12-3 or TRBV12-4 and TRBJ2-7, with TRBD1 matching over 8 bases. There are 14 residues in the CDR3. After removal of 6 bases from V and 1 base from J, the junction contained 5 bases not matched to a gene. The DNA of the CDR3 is TGTGCCAGCAGGACCGGGACAGGATCCTACGAGCAGTACTTC. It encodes CASRTGTGSYEQYF.

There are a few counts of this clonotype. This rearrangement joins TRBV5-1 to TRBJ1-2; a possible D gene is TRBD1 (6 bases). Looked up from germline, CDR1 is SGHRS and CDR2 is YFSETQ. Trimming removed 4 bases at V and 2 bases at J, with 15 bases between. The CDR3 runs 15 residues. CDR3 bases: TGCGCCAGCAGCCCATCTACAGGGTTAAACTATGGCTACACCTTC. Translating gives CASSPSTGLNYGYTF.

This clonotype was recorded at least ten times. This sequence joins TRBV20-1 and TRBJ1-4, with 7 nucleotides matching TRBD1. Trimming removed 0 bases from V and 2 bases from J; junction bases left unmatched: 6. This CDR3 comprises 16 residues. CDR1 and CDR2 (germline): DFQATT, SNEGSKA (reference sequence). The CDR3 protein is CSARDPGGVTNEKLFF. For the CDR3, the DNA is TGCAGTGCTAGAGATCCAGGGGGAGTGACTAATGAAAAACTGTTTTTT.

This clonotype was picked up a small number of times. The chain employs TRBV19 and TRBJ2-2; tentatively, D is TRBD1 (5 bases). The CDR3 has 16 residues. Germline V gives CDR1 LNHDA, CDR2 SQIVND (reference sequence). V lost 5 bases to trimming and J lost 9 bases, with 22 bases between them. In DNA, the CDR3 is TGTGCCAGTAGTCGACCCGCAAGGGGTGGGGCCCGGGAGCTGTTTTTT. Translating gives CASSRPARGGARELFF. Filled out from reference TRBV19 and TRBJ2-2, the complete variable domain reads DGGITQSPKYLFRKEGQNVTLSCEQNLNHDAMYWYRQDPGQGLRLIYYSQIVNDFQKGDIAEGYSVSREKKESFPLTVTSAQKNPTAFYLCASSRPARGGARELFFGEGSRLTVL.

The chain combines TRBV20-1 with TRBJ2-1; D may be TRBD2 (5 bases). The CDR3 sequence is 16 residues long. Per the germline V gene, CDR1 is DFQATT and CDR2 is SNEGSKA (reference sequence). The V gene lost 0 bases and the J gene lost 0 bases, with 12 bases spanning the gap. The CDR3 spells CSARDLQRLSYNEQFF. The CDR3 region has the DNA TGCAGTGCTAGAGATCTGCAGCGGCTCTCCTACAATGAGCAGTTCTTC.

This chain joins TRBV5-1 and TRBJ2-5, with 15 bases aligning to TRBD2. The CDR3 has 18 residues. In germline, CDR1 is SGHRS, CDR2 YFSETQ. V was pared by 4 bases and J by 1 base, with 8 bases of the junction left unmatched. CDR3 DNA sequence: TGCGCCAGCAGCCCAGGGACTAGCGGGAGGTTAGGCCAAGAGACCCAGTACTTC. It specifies CASSPGTSGRLGQETQYF.

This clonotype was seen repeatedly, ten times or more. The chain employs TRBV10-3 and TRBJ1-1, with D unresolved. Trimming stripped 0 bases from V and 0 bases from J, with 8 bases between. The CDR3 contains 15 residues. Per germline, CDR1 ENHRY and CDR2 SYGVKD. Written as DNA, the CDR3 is TGTGCCATCAGTGAGTCGGCTGGAGTGAACACTGAAGCTTTCTTT. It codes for CAISESAGVNTEAFF.

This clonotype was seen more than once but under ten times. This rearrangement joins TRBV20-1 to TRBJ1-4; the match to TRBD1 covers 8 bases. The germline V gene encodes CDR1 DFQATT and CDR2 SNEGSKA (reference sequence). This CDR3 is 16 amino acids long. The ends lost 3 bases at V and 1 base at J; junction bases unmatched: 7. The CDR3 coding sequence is TGCAGTGCTAGGGGACAGGTCGACGGAACTAATGAAAAACTGTTTTTT. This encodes CSARGQVDGTNEKLFF.

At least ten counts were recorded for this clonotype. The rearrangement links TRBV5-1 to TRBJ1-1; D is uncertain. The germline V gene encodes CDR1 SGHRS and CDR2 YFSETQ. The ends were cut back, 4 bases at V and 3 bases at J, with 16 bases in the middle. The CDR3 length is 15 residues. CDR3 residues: CASSDTPKGHTEAFF. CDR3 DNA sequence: TGCGCCAGCAGCGACACCCCCAAAGGACACACTGAAGCTTTCTTT.

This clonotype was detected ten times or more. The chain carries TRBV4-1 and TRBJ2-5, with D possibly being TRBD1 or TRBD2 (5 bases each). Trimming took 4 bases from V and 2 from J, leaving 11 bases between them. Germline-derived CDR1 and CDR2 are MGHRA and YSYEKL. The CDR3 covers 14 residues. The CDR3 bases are TGCGCCAGCAGCCCCTCCGGGACGCAAGAGACCCAGTACTTC. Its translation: CASSPSGTQETQYF.

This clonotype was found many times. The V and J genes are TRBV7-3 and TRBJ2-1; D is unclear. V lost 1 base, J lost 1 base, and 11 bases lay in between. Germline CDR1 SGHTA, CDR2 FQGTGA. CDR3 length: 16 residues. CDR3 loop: CASSLSPLPSYNEQFF. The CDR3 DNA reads TGTGCCAGCAGCTTAAGCCCCCTCCCGTCCTACAATGAGCAGTTCTTC.

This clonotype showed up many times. This CDR3 reads CSASPQGLYNEQFF. The CDR3 DNA reads as TGCAGTGCTAGCCCCCAGGGGCTGTACAATGAGCAGTTCTTC. The genes are TRBV20-1 and TRBJ2-1, with a possible D match to TRBD1 (6 bases). V lost 3 bases, J lost 4 bases, and 13 bases lay in between. The CDR3 sequence is 14 residues long. Germline lookup yields CDR1 DFQATT and CDR2 SNEGSKA (reference sequence).

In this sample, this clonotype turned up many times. The CDR3 sequence: CASSLVVRGRRQPQHF. The CDR3 DNA is TGTGCCAGCAGCTTAGTGGTCAGGGGAAGGCGTCAGCCCCAGCATTTT. The V call is TRBV7-2, the J call TRBJ1-5, with D perhaps matching TRBD1 (6 bases). Germline V gives CDR1 SGHTA, CDR2 FQGNSA. This CDR3 comprises 16 residues. V was shortened by 1 base and J by 6 bases, with 16 bases between the two germline ends. The full variable domain, in which reference TRBV7-2 and TRBJ1-5 provide the parts outside the CDR3, is GAGVSQSPSNKVTEKGKDVELRCDPISGHTALYWYRQSLGQGLEFLIYFQGNSAPDKSGLPSDRFSAERTGGSVSTLTIQRTQQEDSAVYLCASSLVVRGRRQPQHFGDGTRLSIL.